The subject of this entry is one T cell receptor (beta chain). The antigen is undetermined. The data originate from a study of cytomegalovirus exposure and HLA in healthy donors. Study-wide results and caveats: It was only CMV serostatus that was available as immune exposure information.

It was with 60 Vbeta and 13 Jbeta primers that the PCR ran. TCRdb keeps only in-frame clones here, not all; method: immunoSEQ multiplex PCR. The sample has over 150,000 clones; approximately 72% are singletons. This CDR3 has 14 amino acids. Germline CDR1 MGHDK, CDR2 SYGVNS. Trimming pared 5 bases from V and 3 bases from J, leaving 12 bases between. Input material: PBMCs. The origin of this receptor is a young man in good health and CMV-seronegative. The chain combines TRBV25-1 with TRBJ2-3, with a possible D match to TRBD2 (5 bases). In DNA, the CDR3 is TGTGCCAGCAGTAAACGGGATGGGACAGATACGCAGTATTTT. It encodes CASSKRDGTDTQYF.